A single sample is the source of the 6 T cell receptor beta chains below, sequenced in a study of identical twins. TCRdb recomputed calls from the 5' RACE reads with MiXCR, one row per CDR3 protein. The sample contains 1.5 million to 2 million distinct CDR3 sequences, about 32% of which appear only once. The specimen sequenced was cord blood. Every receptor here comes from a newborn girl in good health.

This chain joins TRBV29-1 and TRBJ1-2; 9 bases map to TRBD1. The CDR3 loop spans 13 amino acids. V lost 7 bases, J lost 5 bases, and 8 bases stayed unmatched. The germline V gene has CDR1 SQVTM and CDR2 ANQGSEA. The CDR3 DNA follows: TGCAGCGACCAGGGACAGGGTTTTTATGGCTACACCTTC. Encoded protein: CSDQGQGFYGYTF.

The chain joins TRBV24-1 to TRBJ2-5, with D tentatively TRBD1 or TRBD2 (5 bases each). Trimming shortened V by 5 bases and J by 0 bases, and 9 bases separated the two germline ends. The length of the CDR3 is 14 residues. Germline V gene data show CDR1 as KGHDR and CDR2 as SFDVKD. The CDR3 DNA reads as TGTGCCACCAGTGCCCCGGGACACCAAGAGACCCAGTACTTC. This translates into CATSAPGHQETQYF.

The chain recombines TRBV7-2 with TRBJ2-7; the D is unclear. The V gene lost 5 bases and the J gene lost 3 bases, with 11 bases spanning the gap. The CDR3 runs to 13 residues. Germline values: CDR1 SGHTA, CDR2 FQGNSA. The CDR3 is CASSTRTDYEQYF. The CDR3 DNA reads TGTGCCAGCAGCACGCGGACGGACTACGAGCAGTACTTC.

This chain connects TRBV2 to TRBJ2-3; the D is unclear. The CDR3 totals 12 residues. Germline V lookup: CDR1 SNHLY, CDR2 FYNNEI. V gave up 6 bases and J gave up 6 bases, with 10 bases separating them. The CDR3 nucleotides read TGTGCCAGCAGCTACATGGCCGATACGCAGTATTTT. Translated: CASSYMADTQYF.

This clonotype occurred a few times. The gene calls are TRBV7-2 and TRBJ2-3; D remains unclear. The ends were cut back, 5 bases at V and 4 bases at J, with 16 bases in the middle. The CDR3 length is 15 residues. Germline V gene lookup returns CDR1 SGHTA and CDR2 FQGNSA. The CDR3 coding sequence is TGTGCCAGCAGCCCGAAACGCACATGGGCAGATACGCAGTATTTT. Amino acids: CASSPKRTWADTQYF.

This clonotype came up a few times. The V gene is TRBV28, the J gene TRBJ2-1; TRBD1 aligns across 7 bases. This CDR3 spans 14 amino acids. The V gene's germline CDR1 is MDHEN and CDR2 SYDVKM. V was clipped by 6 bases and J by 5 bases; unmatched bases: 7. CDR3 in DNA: TGTGCCAGCAGCAACTGGACAGGACACAATGAGCAGTTCTTC. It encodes CASSNWTGHNEQFF.